Presented here are 12 T cell receptor beta chains from one specimen sequenced in a study of regulatory T cells in long-lasting Graves disease. Library construction for TCR beta used iRepertoire HTBI primers and Arm-PCR of CDR3 regions. From the multiplex PCR reads, TCRdb called clonotypes with MiXCR, one entry per CDR3 protein. The sample holds hundreds of thousands of distinct CDR3 sequences, 20% to 25% seen once. Time point meaning: persistent/refractory GD, antithyroid drugs over 5 years with positive TRAb. Generation of the TCR library employed RNA extracted from PBMCs. Sequencing was performed on peripheral blood mononuclear cells (PBMCs), taken when the disease was refractory, from a patient treated with antithyroid drugs. The source of these receptors is a female donor with Graves disease.

The sample holds a few counts of this clonotype. The chain couples TRBV19 to TRBJ1-1, with D tentatively TRBD1 (5 bases). Deletions cut 5 bases from V and 10 bases from J, with 11 bases between. This CDR3 has 11 amino acids. CDR1 is LNHDA, CDR2 SQIVND, per germline (reference sequence). The CDR3 spells CASSRGVVAFF. In nucleotides, the CDR3 is TGTGCCAGTAGTCGAGGGGTGGTAGCTTTCTTT. The full variable domain, with the rest looked up from reference TRBV19 and TRBJ1-1, is DGGITQSPKYLFRKEGQNVTLSCEQNLNHDAMYWYRQDPGQGLRLIYYSQIVNDFQKGDIAEGYSVSREKKESFPLTVTSAQKNPTAFYLCASSRGVVAFFGQGTRLTVV.

J is TRBJ1-1 and V is TRBV20-1; a weak D match, TRBD1 (5 bases). Germline loops: CDR1 DFQATT, CDR2 SNEGSKA (reference sequence). The CDR3 has 14 amino acids. The V end lost 5 bases, the J end lost 11 bases, and 24 bases lay between the germline ends. CDR3 region: CSALDDPVGVRAFF. Here the CDR3 DNA reads TGCAGTGCTCTGGACGATCCCGTGGGGGTAAGGGCTTTCTTT.

This clonotype was found many times. The chain recombines TRBV28 with TRBJ1-1, with D perhaps matching TRBD1 (5 bases). This CDR3 is built from 16 residues. Between the trimmed V and J ends, which lost 6 bases and 1 base, there was a span of 18 bases. Looked up from germline, CDR1 is MDHEN and CDR2 is SYDVKM. The CDR3 reads CASRAWGLGKNTEAFF. The CDR3 coding sequence is TGTGCCAGCAGGGCCTGGGGACTGGGAAAGAACACTGAAGCTTTCTTT.

Concerning this clonotype itself: A much bigger clone sits one base away, suggesting this may be a read error. The chain joins TRBV11-2 to TRBJ1-1; D remains unclear. The CDR3 has 13 amino acids. Trimming cost V 2 bases and J 6 bases, with 10 bases left between them. From germline, CDR1 is SGHAT and CDR2 FQNNGV. This CDR3 reads CASSLFFAAEAFF. CDR3 nucleotide sequence: TGTGCCAGCAGCTTATTTTTCGCCGCTGAAGCTTTCTTT.

This clonotype has more than one count but fewer than ten. The chain recombines TRBV19 with TRBJ2-7; a possible D gene is TRBD2 (6 bases). Trimming pared 7 bases from V and 0 bases from J, leaving 13 bases between. The CDR3 has 14 amino acids. Germline loops: CDR1 LNHDA, CDR2 SQIVND (reference sequence). CDR3: CASIRGRISYEQYF. The CDR3 nucleotides read TGTGCCAGTATACGAGGGAGGATCTCCTACGAGCAGTACTTC. Full variable domain (rest looked up from reference TRBV19 and TRBJ2-7): DGGITQSPKYLFRKEGQNVTLSCEQNLNHDAMYWYRQDPGQGLRLIYYSQIVNDFQKGDIAEGYSVSREKKESFPLTVTSAQKNPTAFYLCASIRGRISYEQYFGPGTRLTVT.

The J gene is TRBJ1-4, the V gene TRBV7-9; 9 nucleotides line up with TRBD1. Germline CDR1 SEHNR, CDR2 FQNEAQ (reference sequence). This CDR3 comprises 16 residues. V was pared by 5 bases and J by 10 bases, with 14 bases of the junction left unmatched. In DNA, the CDR3 is TGTGCCAGCAGCCGAGAAACCGGGACAGGGTTAGGAAAACTGTTTTTT. Translating it yields CASSRETGTGLGKLFF. Variable domain in full (rest from reference TRBV7-9 and TRBJ1-4): DTGVSQNPRHKITKRGQNVTFRCDPISEHNRLYWYRQTLGQGPEFLTYFQNEAQLEKSRLLSDRFSAERPKGSFSTLEIQRTEQGDSAMYLCASSRETGTGLGKLFFGSGTQLSVL.

This clonotype was picked up many times. The rearrangement uses TRBV28 and TRBJ2-7; no clear D gene. This CDR3 spans 13 amino acids. Germline V gene lookup returns CDR1 MDHEN and CDR2 SYDVKM. The V end was cut by 6 bases, the J end by 2 bases, with 11 bases between. CDR3 residues: CASSELGPYEQYF. The CDR3, as DNA: TGTGCCAGCAGCGAGCTAGGTCCCTACGAGCAGTACTTC.

The table lists this clonotype with many counts. The chain combines TRBV10-3 with TRBJ2-5; TRBD1 might be the D (5 bases). Germline-derived CDR1 and CDR2 are ENHRY and SYGVKD. Trimming left V 3 bases short and J 2 bases short, with 13 bases between. The CDR3 runs 15 residues. CDR3 protein: CAISDAGGHQETQYF. CDR3 nucleotides: TGTGCCATCAGTGATGCAGGCGGACATCAAGAGACCCAGTACTTC.

This clonotype showed up just a few times. V usage is TRBV12-3 or TRBV12-4 and J usage is TRBJ2-1, with TRBD2 matching over 11 bases. The CDR3 has 16 residues. Germline trimming cut 7 bases from V and 8 bases from J; bases unmatched to any gene: 13. CDR3 loop: CASKRTSGRQGDEQFF. CDR3 DNA sequence: TGTGCCAGCAAGCGGACTAGCGGGCGCCAAGGGGATGAGCAGTTCTTC.

A single count supports this clonotype. A read error may produce the germline difference seen at one junction end. V is TRBV6-1 and J is TRBJ2-5, with a possible D match to TRBD2 (6 bases). Germline-derived CDR1 and CDR2 are MNHNS and SASEGT. The CDR3 loop spans 15 amino acids. In DNA form, the CDR3 reads TGTGCCAGCAGTGGAAAGACTAGGCTACAAGAGTCCCAGTACTTC. This codes for CASSGKTRLQESQYF.

In this sample, this clonotype turned up many times. This rearrangement joins TRBV14 to TRBJ1-1, with D unresolved. This CDR3 region has 13 residues. V dropped 0 bases and J dropped 6 bases, with 8 bases sitting between them. CDR1 and CDR2 (germline): SGHDN, FVKESK. The CDR3 DNA reads TGTGCCAGCAGCCAAGATCTTGGGGCTGAAGCTTTCTTT. As protein: CASSQDLGAEAFF.

This clonotype showed up many times. J is TRBJ2-5 and V is TRBV12-3 or TRBV12-4, with unresolved D. Trimming pared 0 bases from V and 3 bases from J, leaving 17 bases between. The CDR3 runs to 17 residues. The CDR3 region has the DNA TGTGCCAGCAGTTTAGCACGAGGCCGGGTCGGCAAAGAGACCCAGTACTTC. This gives the protein CASSLARGRVGKETQYF.